This TCR beta chain came from a study of tumor-infiltrating lymphocytes in primary liver carcinoma. Study-level results: Tumor specimens were characterized by a significantly higher top-250-clone fraction than blood (p = 0.039).

Unsorted whole blood yielded blood RNA, and germline DNA was extracted as well. This clonotype came up many times. Its antigen is unidentified. The V gene end was trimmed by 3 bases and the J gene end by 4 bases; junction bases not matched to a gene: 2. The CDR3 is made up of 14 amino acids. A primer in the constant region served to generate TCR beta cDNA from roughly 450 ng of total RNA. ARM-PCR, slightly modified, supplied the TCR beta libraries through three nested multiplex PCR rounds. Both of the initial two PCR rounds ran for 10 cycles and employed TRBV1-TRBV30 forward primers alongside a C-beta reverse primer. TCRdb passed the multiplex PCR reads through MiXCR, listing each CDR3 protein once. The repertoire holds 320,000 or so distinct CDR3 sequences, with 65% as singletons.

The V and J genes are TRBV12-3 or TRBV12-4 and TRBJ2-4; 8 bases match TRBD1. The sequencing sample was made of peripheral blood. This sequence originates from a middle-aged man with primary liver carcinoma and hepatitis B virus infection. DNA of the CDR3: TGTGCCAGCAGTTTCTGGGACAGGAAAAACATTCAGTACTTC. Translated: CASSFWDRKNIQYF.